The 18 T cell receptor beta chains in this list originate from one sample, sequenced in a study of blood T cell repertoires in COVID-19. Some clones are missing from TCRdb's copy, which holds only in-frame ones; the method was immunoSEQ multiplex PCR. The profile shows 150,000 or so clones, over 60% of them singletons. The sample comprised peripheral blood. These receptors were obtained from a woman between 45 and 65 years old with active or convalescent COVID-19.

This clone was seen at least ten times. The J gene is TRBJ2-7, the V gene TRBV19; TRBD1 is a possible D gene (5 bases). V lost 1 base, J lost 6 bases, and 13 bases lay in between. Per germline, CDR1 LNHDA and CDR2 SQIVND (reference sequence). The CDR3 runs 14 residues. The CDR3 region is CASSIGIQVSEQYF. The CDR3 region has the DNA TGTGCCAGTAGTATAGGAATACAGGTCTCCGAGCAGTACTTC.

This chain connects TRBV7-2 to TRBJ1-2; D is perhaps TRBD1 (6 bases). Germline V gives CDR1 SGHTA, CDR2 FQGNSA. CDR3 length equals 15 residues. The V and J ends lost 0 bases and 4 bases respectively, with 12 bases between them. The DNA of the CDR3 is TGTGCCAGCAGCTTAGCGTCGGACAGTGGCTATGGCTACACCTTC. Translation gives CASSLASDSGYGYTF.

The rearrangement links TRBV5-4 to TRBJ2-7, with 7 bases matching TRBD2. The V segment lost 1 base and the J segment 3 bases; nucleotides outside the gene matches: 1. CDR3 size: 13 residues. Germline V gene data show CDR1 as SGHNT and CDR2 as YYREEE (reference sequence). CDR3 nucleotide sequence: TGTGCCAGCAGCTTGCGGGGGGACTACGAGCAGTACTTC. It encodes CASSLRGDYEQYF.

This clone has just a few counts. J is TRBJ1-1 and V is TRBV6-2 or TRBV6-3; 9 bases line up with TRBD1. The CDR3 is made up of 14 amino acids. Looked up from germline, CDR1 is MNHEY and CDR2 is SVGEGT. J lost 3 bases, V lost 5 bases, and 4 bases had no gene match. The CDR3 sequence is CASSPGTGYTEAFF. The CDR3 nucleotides read TGTGCCAGCAGTCCCGGGACAGGGTACACTGAAGCTTTCTTT.

The chain links TRBV27 to TRBJ1-2; 8 bases match TRBD1. The CDR3 is made up of 13 amino acids. The V segment lost 4 bases and the J segment 6 bases; nucleotides outside the gene matches: 4. Germline lookup yields CDR1 MNHEY and CDR2 SMNVEV (reference sequence). The CDR3 protein is CASSSPGQDGYTF. CDR3 coding DNA: TGTGCCAGCAGTTCCCCGGGACAGGATGGCTACACCTTC.

The chain has TRBV4-2 and TRBJ2-3, with a possible D match to TRBD2 (6 bases). The CDR3 consists of 14 residues. Germline loops: CDR1 LGHNA, CDR2 YNFKEQ. V was trimmed by 1 base and J by 3 bases, leaving 8 bases between them. CDR3 amino acids: CASSQGAGTDTQYF. CDR3 nucleotides: TGTGCCAGCAGCCAAGGGGCGGGGACAGATACGCAGTATTTT.

The chain combines TRBV2 with TRBJ1-4; no firm D call. CDR1 and CDR2 from the germline V gene are SNHLY and FYNNEI. The length of the CDR3 is 14 residues. V lost 1 base to trimming and J lost 4 bases, with 7 bases between them. DNA for the CDR3: TGTGCCAGCAGTGAAGGAGGGCATAATGAAAAACTGTTTTTT. This sequence encodes CASSEGGHNEKLFF.

V gene TRBV18 combines with J gene TRBJ1-2, with 12 nucleotides matching TRBD1. Germline V gene data show CDR1 as KGHSH and CDR2 as LQKENI. Trimming at V came to 0 bases and at J to 8 bases, leaving 7 bases not matched to a gene. The CDR3 has 16 residues. CDR3 in DNA: TGTGCCAGCTCACCACCGACGGGACAGGGGGCGAGGGGCTACACCTTC. It yields the protein CASSPPTGQGARGYTF.

This chain joins TRBV7-2 and TRBJ1-2; D perhaps matches TRBD1 (6 bases). Germline CDR1 SGHTA, CDR2 FQGNSA. Trimming shortened V by 2 bases and J by 1 base, and 14 bases separated the two germline ends. The CDR3 length is 16 residues. The CDR3 sequence is CASSLFGRGVNYGYTF. CDR3 DNA: TGTGCCAGCAGCTTATTCGGCAGGGGCGTTAACTATGGCTACACCTTC.

The chain links TRBV7-9 to TRBJ2-5, with D hard to call. The CDR3 runs to 11 residues. Germline values: CDR1 SEHNR, CDR2 FQNEAQ (reference sequence). Trimming stripped 8 bases from V and 5 bases from J, with 9 bases between. CDR3 region: CASRRVETQYF. CDR3 nucleotides: TGTGCCAGCCGCCGGGTGGAGACCCAGTACTTC.

The chain is built from TRBV3-1 (or the pseudogene TRBV3-2) and TRBJ2-5, with D uncertain. V was trimmed by 4 bases and J by 1 base, leaving 10 bases between them. Germline CDR1 is LGHDT and CDR2 is YNNKEL (reference sequence). This CDR3 contains 14 residues. The chain's CDR3 is CASSPRVVQETQYF. The CDR3 region has the DNA TGTGCCAGCAGCCCCCGGGTAGTCCAAGAGACCCAGTACTTC.

The chain links TRBV19 to TRBJ1-1; no clear D gene. Germline lookup yields CDR1 LNHDA and CDR2 SQIVND (reference sequence). This CDR3 spans 12 amino acids. Trimming took off 6 bases at V and 2 bases at J, with 7 bases between the two ends. The CDR3 spells CASRNLNTEAFF. CDR3 in DNA: TGTGCCAGTAGGAACCTAAACACTGAAGCTTTCTTT.

J is TRBJ1-4 and V is TRBV6-5, with a tentative D call TRBD1 (6 bases). Trimming shortened V by 5 bases and J by 3 bases, and 13 bases separated the two germline ends. Per the germline V gene, CDR1 is MNHEY and CDR2 is SVGAGI. This CDR3 has 15 residues. The CDR3 sequence: CASSPRDNANEKLFF. CDR3 coding DNA: TGTGCCAGCAGTCCCCGGGACAACGCTAATGAAAAACTGTTTTTT.

This clone was recorded only once. The CDR3 DNA reads as TGTGCCAGCAGCTTAAGGGCAGGCGACTCCTACAATGAGCAGTTCTTC. Translated: CASSLRAGDSYNEQFF. The V and J genes are TRBV7-3 and TRBJ2-1; D not resolved. Trimming removed 1 base at V and 0 bases at J, with 10 bases between. CDR3 size: 16 residues. Germline CDR1 and CDR2: SGHTA and FQGTGA.

The chain has TRBV10-3 and TRBJ2-3, with 12 positions matching TRBD1. The germline CDR1 and CDR2 sequences are ENHRY and SYGVKD. V dropped 8 bases and J dropped 3; count of bases not matched to a gene: 6. This CDR3 spans 15 amino acids. DNA for the CDR3: TGTGCCATCGGGGGACAGGGGGCGACTACAGATACGCAGTATTTT. Protein: CAIGGQGATTDTQYF.

Comments on this clone: This specimen includes other DNA sequences encoding the same CDR3. The V and J genes are TRBV7-2 and TRBJ2-5; 8 nucleotides match TRBD2. Unmatched junction bases numbered 4, after V lost 5 bases and J lost 5 bases. Germline values: CDR1 SGHTA, CDR2 FQGNSA. This CDR3 has 13 residues. CDR3 residues: CASSPSGGETQYF. CDR3 bases: TGTGCCAGCAGCCCAAGCGGGGGCGAGACCCAGTACTTC.

The chain is built from TRBV18 and TRBJ1-1; 7 nucleotides line up with TRBD1. CDR3 length: 15 residues. V lost 5 bases to trimming and J lost 0 bases; unmatched junction nucleotides: 6. Germline loops: CDR1 KGHSH, CDR2 LQKENI. This chain's CDR3 is CASSALTGVNTEAFF. As DNA, the CDR3 is TGTGCCAGCTCAGCGCTAACAGGGGTGAACACTGAAGCTTTCTTT.

The chain employs TRBV3-1 (or the pseudogene TRBV3-2) and TRBJ2-5; 10 bases are shared with TRBD2. Germline CDR1 is LGHDT and CDR2 is YNNKEL (reference sequence). This CDR3 region has 13 residues. V shed 7 bases, J shed 3 bases, and the junction held 2 bases outside the gene matches. Here the CDR3 DNA reads TGTGCCAGCAACGGACTAGCGGAAGAGACCCAGTACTTC. It is translated as CASNGLAEETQYF.